These 15 T cell receptor beta chains were all obtained from the same sample, sequenced in a study of cytomegalovirus exposure and HLA in healthy donors. The PCR employed 60 Vbeta primers together with 13 Jbeta primers. Here immunoSEQ multiplex PCR was the method, and the copy in TCRdb shows in-frame clones only, minus some. The sample table sets out about 32,000 clones. Sequencing input: PBMCs. The receptor set was obtained from a female donor in good health and CMV-seronegative.

The CDR3 loop is CASSHGQGTLYEQYF. The DNA for the CDR3 is TGCGCCAGCAGCCATGGACAGGGGACCCTCTACGAGCAGTACTTC. The chain has TRBV4-1 and TRBJ2-5, with 9 bases that match TRBD1. TRBJ2-7 explains the end of the DNA better; the J call may be wrong. Germline V lookup: CDR1 MGHRA, CDR2 YSYEKL. The CDR3 has 15 residues.

V gene TRBV13 combines with J gene TRBJ2-3, with 9 bases that match TRBD1. There are 15 residues in the CDR3. Germline values: CDR1 PRHDT, CDR2 FYEKMQ (reference sequence). Trimming cost V 5 bases and J 3 bases; bases outside gene matches: 6. The CDR3 nucleotides read TGTGCCAGCAGCCCCAGGGGACAGGGAACAGATACGCAGTATTTT. Translated: CASSPRGQGTDTQYF.

Judged by frequency, this clone is medium-sized. This chain connects TRBV2 to TRBJ2-2, with D tentatively TRBD2 (6 bases). Germline V CDR1 and CDR2: SNHLY, FYNNEI. V lost 6 bases to trimming and J lost 1 base, with 15 bases between them. The CDR3 is 16 amino acids. In nucleotides, the CDR3 is TGTGCCAGCAGGGGAGGTGGGCGTGGGAACACCGGGGAGCTGTTTTTT. This gives the protein CASRGGGRGNTGELFF. The complete variable domain, with remaining parts taken from reference TRBV2 and TRBJ2-2, reads EPEVTQTPSHQVTQMGQEVILRCVPISNHLYFYWYRQILGQKVEFLVSFYNNEISEKSEIFDDQFSVERPDGSNFTLKIRSTKLEDSAMYFCASRGGGRGNTGELFFGEGSRLTVL.

The rearrangement joins TRBV30 to TRBJ1-6; no reliable D call. Germline V gene sequence: CDR1 GTSNPN, CDR2 SVGIG (reference sequence). The CDR3 is 12 residues long. This CDR3 reads CITRVFNSPLHF. CDR3 coding DNA: TGTATCACTAGGGTGTTTAATTCACCCCTCCACTTT.

This chain joins TRBV27 and TRBJ1-5, with a weak D call TRBD1 (5 bases). V was trimmed by 2 bases and J by 2 bases, leaving 16 bases between them. From germline, CDR1 is MNHEY and CDR2 SMNVEV (reference sequence). The CDR3 contains 17 residues. The CDR3 sequence is CASSLRVGQVGNQPQHF. In nucleotides, the CDR3 is TGTGCCAGCAGTTTAAGGGTGGGGCAGGTTGGCAATCAGCCCCAGCATTTT.

V and J are TRBV9 and TRBJ2-5, with D possibly matching TRBD2 (6 bases). This CDR3 has 15 residues. Germline V CDR1 and CDR2: SGDLS, YYNGEE. The V end was cut by 4 bases, the J end by 2 bases, with 15 bases between. For the CDR3, the DNA is TGTGCCAGCAGCACGCGGGGTACTTTTCAAGAGACCCAGTACTTC. The encoded protein is CASSTRGTFQETQYF.

The rearrangement links TRBV4-3 to TRBJ2-7; no clear D. The CDR3 has 14 amino acids. Germline CDR1 LGHNA, CDR2 YSLEER. Trimming removed 0 bases at V and 4 bases at J, with 10 bases between. The CDR3 reads CASSQELGPYEQYF. As DNA, the CDR3 is TGCGCCAGCAGCCAAGAACTTGGGCCTTACGAGCAGTACTTC.

This chain uses TRBV19 with TRBJ1-2; 10 positions agree with TRBD1. CDR1 and CDR2 (germline): LNHDA, SQIVND (reference sequence). CDR3 length: 15 residues. Trimming at V came to 5 bases and at J to 6 bases, leaving 9 bases not matched to a gene. In DNA form, the CDR3 reads TGTGCCAGTAGTCTTCAAACCGGGACAGGGGATGGCTACACCTTC. Its translation: CASSLQTGTGDGYTF.

The rearrangement joins TRBV2 to TRBJ1-1; 7 bases are a match to TRBD1. The ends lost 3 bases at V and 7 bases at J; junction bases unmatched: 5. Germline V lookup: CDR1 SNHLY, CDR2 FYNNEI. The CDR3 runs to 13 residues. In nucleotides, the CDR3 is TGTGCCAGCAGTGACGGCAGGGGGATTGAAGCTTTCTTT. Amino acids: CASSDGRGIEAFF.

The rearrangement joins TRBV5-1 to TRBJ2-2; TRBD1 matches at 10 bases. Per the germline V gene, CDR1 is SGHRS and CDR2 is YFSETQ. The CDR3 sequence is 17 residues long. The V and J ends lost 0 bases and 4 bases, in that order; junction bases with no gene match: 6. The CDR3: CASSLEIGTGVTGELFF. CDR3 bases: TGCGCCAGCAGCTTGGAAATCGGGACAGGGGTCACCGGGGAGCTGTTTTTT.

V and J are TRBV2 and TRBJ1-5; tentatively, D is TRBD1 (5 bases). V lost 8 bases, J lost 5 bases, and 10 bases lay in between. Germline V gives CDR1 SNHLY, CDR2 FYNNEI. The CDR3 has 12 residues. In DNA, the CDR3 is TGTGCCAGCCGCAGGGCTGATCAGCCCCAGCATTTT. This codes for CASRRADQPQHF.

The chain recombines TRBV10-1 with TRBJ1-4; 10 nucleotides match TRBD1. Trimming removed 11 bases from V and 5 bases from J; junction bases left unmatched: 8. The CDR3 extends over 14 amino acids. Germline V gene data show CDR1 as WNHNN and CDR2 as SYGVQD (reference sequence). In DNA form, the CDR3 reads TGCGCCGGGGACAGGGGCGGGAGGAATGAAAAACTGTTTTTT. It translates to CAGDRGGRNEKLFF.

This chain joins TRBV5-1 and TRBJ1-2; possibly TRBD1 for D (5 bases). V was cut by 3 bases and J by 4 bases, with 13 bases left in between. The CDR3 totals 14 residues. Germline loops: CDR1 SGHRS, CDR2 YFSETQ. CDR3 nucleotides: TGCGCCAGCAGCTCCCCCGGACAAAGCTATGGCTACACCTTC. Amino acids: CASSSPGQSYGYTF. The whole variable domain, filled in from reference TRBV5-1 and TRBJ1-2, reads KAGVTQTPRYLIKTRGQQVTLSCSPISGHRSVSWYQQTPGQGLQFLFEYFSETQRNKGNFPGRFSGRQFSNSRSEMNVSTLELGDSALYLCASSSPGQSYGYTFGSGTRLTVV.

The V gene is TRBV19, the J gene TRBJ1-1, with 7 bases lining up with TRBD1. Germline CDR1 reads LNHDA; CDR2 reads SQIVND (reference sequence). V lost 5 bases, J lost 0 bases, and 9 bases stayed unmatched. The CDR3 extends over 16 amino acids. CDR3 region: CASSRPGTVLNTEAFF. In DNA form, the CDR3 reads TGTGCCAGTAGTCGTCCCGGGACAGTTTTGAACACTGAAGCTTTCTTT. Full variable domain (remainder filled in from reference TRBV19 and TRBJ1-1): DGGITQSPKYLFRKEGQNVTLSCEQNLNHDAMYWYRQDPGQGLRLIYYSQIVNDFQKGDIAEGYSVSREKKESFPLTVTSAQKNPTAFYLCASSRPGTVLNTEAFFGQGTRLTVV.

V and J are TRBV25-1 and TRBJ1-5; TRBD1 matches at 8 bases. Germline CDR1 MGHDK, CDR2 SYGVNS. This CDR3 is built from 15 residues. V dropped 4 bases and J dropped 2; count of bases not matched to a gene: 4. Written as DNA, the CDR3 is TGTGCCAGCAGTGCAGGGGGCGCGGGCAATCAGCCCCAGCATTTT. Protein: CASSAGGAGNQPQHF.